A selection of T cell receptor beta chains follows, all from one sample in a study of T cell responses to AZD1222 COVID-19 vaccine. Generated by immunoSEQ multiplex PCR, the TCRdb table keeps only in-frame clones and is missing some. The data hold 100,000 to 150,000 clones, with roughly 90% observed a single time. Sample: peripheral blood, taken on day 0 of MenACWY control vaccination. These receptors were taken from an adult in good health. Each CDR3 is given with its conserved first and last residue. D genes are given only for firm matches. Rows may omit the clone size; those that give it use once, few, many or a size class.

v_call	d_call	j_call	clone_size	cdr3_nt	cdr3_aa
TRBV5-6	-	TRBJ1-2	-	TGTGCCAGCAGCGCGGACAGACGTAACTATGGCTACACCTTC	CASSADRRNYGYTF
TRBV12-3/TRBV12-4	-	TRBJ2-2	-	TGTGCCAGCACCCTGGTCGGGGAGCTGTTTTTT	CASTLVGELFF
TRBV27	TRBD1	TRBJ2-1	-	TGTGCCAGCAGTTGGACAGGGGGCAATGAGCAGTTCTTC	CASSWTGGNEQFF
TRBV12-3/TRBV12-4	-	TRBJ1-1	-	TGTGCCAGCAGTGCTCAGGGGCCCCCTGAAGCTTTCTTT	CASSAQGPPEAFF
TRBV6-2/TRBV6-3	TRBD2	TRBJ2-7	-	TGTGCCAGCAGCGCCCCCGGGACTAGCGGGGGCTACGAGCAGTACTTC	CASSAPGTSGGYEQYF
TRBV9	TRBD2	TRBJ2-3	medium-sized	TGTGCCAGCACCCCCAGCGGGAGGGCCTTAGATACGCAGTATTTT	CASTPSGRALDTQYF
TRBV27	-	TRBJ2-1	-	TGTGCCAGCAGTTTGTCAGGGATGTACAATGAGCAGTTCTTC	CASSLSGMYNEQFF
TRBV5-1	-	TRBJ2-5	-	TGCGCCAGCAGCAGAGGGCATCAGGAGACCCAGTACTTC	CASSRGHQETQYF
TRBV21-1	-	TRBJ2-7	once	TGTGCCACCTCTGGGGGAGGCGGGCCCTCCTACGAGCAGTACTTC	CATSGGGGPSYEQYF
TRBV24-1	-	TRBJ2-1	-	TGTGCCGCCGGAAAGCGGTATGAGCAGTTCTTC	CAAGKRYEQFF
TRBV6-5	-	TRBJ2-2	-	TGTGCCAGCCGGTACAGGGAGAACACCGGGGAGCTGTTTTTT	CASRYRENTGELFF
TRBV5-6	TRBD1	TRBJ1-5	-	TGTGCCAGCAGCGCCCAGACAGGGGTCGGCAATCAGCCCCAGCATTTT	CASSAQTGVGNQPQHF
TRBV28	-	TRBJ1-1	-	TGTGCCAGCAGCGCCATTTCGGGGGGCTCTACTGAAGCTTTCTTT	CASSAISGGSTEAFF
TRBV10-2	-	TRBJ1-2	-	TGCGCCAGCAGTAAGGACAGCGCATATGGCTACACCTTC	CASSKDSAYGYTF
TRBV18	-	TRBJ2-7	-	TGTGCCAGCTCACTCAGTCGCGAGGCCTACGAGCAGTACTTC	CASSLSREAYEQYF
TRBV11-3	-	TRBJ1-1	-	TGTGCCAGCAGCCCATCGAGGGACACTGAAGCTTTCTTT	CASSPSRDTEAFF
TRBV7-8	TRBD2	TRBJ2-4	-	TGTGCCAGCAGCTTAGTTGAGCCGGGACTAGCGGGAGGGCTAGCCAAAAACATTCAGTACTTC	CASSLVEPGLAGGLAKNIQYF
TRBV7-2	-	TRBJ2-7	-	TGTGCCAGCAGCGGCCGGGGCTCCTACGAGCAGTACTTC	CASSGRGSYEQYF
TRBV24-1	-	TRBJ2-1	-	TGTGCCACCAGTGATTTGGAGGCGCAGTTCTTC	CATSDLEAQFF
TRBV6-5	-	TRBJ2-2	-	TGTGCCAGCACCCGCTCGGGGTTTTCCGGGGAGCTGTTTTTT	CASTRSGFSGELFF
TRBV6-5	-	TRBJ1-5	-	TGTGCCAGCAATGGACAGCCTGCGTCGGGCCAGCATTTT	CASNGQPASGQHF
TRBV14	TRBD2	TRBJ2-3	-	TGTGCCAGCAGCCAACTAGCGGGGACCACAGATACGCAGTATTTT	CASSQLAGTTDTQYF
TRBV27	-	TRBJ2-7	-	TGTGCCAGCAGTTCCGGGACTTCTCTGGCAGAGCAGTACTTC	CASSSGTSLAEQYF
TRBV4-2	-	TRBJ2-1	-	TGTGCCAGCAGCCAAGGGGCAGCGGACAATGAGCAGTTCTTC	CASSQGAADNEQFF
TRBV13	TRBD1	TRBJ2-5	-	TGTGCCAGCAGTCCCCGGGACAGGGGGAAGGAGACCCAGTACTTC	CASSPRDRGKETQYF
TRBV19	TRBD2	TRBJ2-5	-	TGTGCCAGCGGAAGCGGGGGCGTTGGCCAAGAGACCCAGTACTTC	CASGSGGVGQETQYF
TRBV5-4	TRBD1	TRBJ1-2	-	TGTGCCAGCAGCTTGGAAACAGGGGGCTTCTATGGCTACACCTTC	CASSLETGGFYGYTF
TRBV24-1	TRBD1	TRBJ2-2	once	TGTGCCACCAGTGATTCCGGGACAGGGGACACCGGGGAGCTGTTTTTT	CATSDSGTGDTGELFF
TRBV30	TRBD2	TRBJ2-7	-	TGTGCCTGGAGGACTCCCCCCACTAGCGGGATAAGAGGCGAGCAGTACTTC	CAWRTPPTSGIRGEQYF
TRBV3-1/TRBV3-2	-	TRBJ1-5	-	TGTGCCAGCAGCCAAGCAGGGGACCTCAATCAGCCCCAGCATTTT	CASSQAGDLNQPQHF
TRBV3-1/TRBV3-2	TRBD1	TRBJ1-1	-	TGTGCCAGCAGCCGGGACAGGGCAAATGAAGCTTTCTTT	CASSRDRANEAFF
TRBV2	-	TRBJ1-2	-	TGTGCCAGCAGTGTTGGCAGAAACTATGGCTACACCTTC	CASSVGRNYGYTF
TRBV24-1	-	TRBJ2-7	-	TGTGCCACCAGTGACCAGGGACCTCCGGGCGAGCAGTACTTC	CATSDQGPPGEQYF
TRBV2	-	TRBJ1-2	-	TGTGCCAGCAGTGAACTTACGACAGGCCCCTATGGCTACACCTTC	CASSELTTGPYGYTF
TRBV5-8	-	TRBJ1-4	-	TGTGCCAGCAGCTACAGGGCAACTAATGAAAAACTGTTTTTT	CASSYRATNEKLFF
TRBV7-8	-	TRBJ2-7	-	TGTGCCAGCAGCTTAGCCCGGGTAGGCGAGCAGTACTTC	CASSLARVGEQYF
TRBV6-5	-	TRBJ2-3	-	TGTGCCAGCAGTTCGGACGGGAGCAGGTATACGCAGTATTTT	CASSSDGSRYTQYF
TRBV27	-	TRBJ1-2	-	TGTGCCAGCAGCCCGAGGGGTCCGCTGGGTGGGTACGGCTACACCTTC	CASSPRGPLGGYGYTF
TRBV30	-	TRBJ2-7	-	TGTGCCTGGAGTGTACTGGGGGAGCAGTACTTC	CAWSVLGEQYF
TRBV7-9	TRBD2	TRBJ2-7	-	TGTGCCAGCAGCTTAACCGGGACTAGCGGTTACGAGCAGTACTTC	CASSLTGTSGYEQYF
TRBV7-6	-	TRBJ2-1	-	TGTGCCAGCAGCTTATCAAACAATGAGCAGTTCTTC	CASSLSNNEQFF
TRBV30	-	TRBJ1-4	-	TGTGCCTGGAGTTTTAATGAAAAACTGTTTTTT	CAWSFNEKLFF
TRBV7-9	-	TRBJ1-4	once	TGTGCCAGCAGCATCGCAGAGGGTGAAAAACTGTTTTTT	CASSIAEGEKLFF
TRBV29-1	-	TRBJ2-7	-	TGCAGCGTTGAGGGGGCTAGCACCCGTTACGAGCAGTACTTC	CSVEGASTRYEQYF
TRBV5-6	-	TRBJ1-4	-	TGTGCCAGCAGCTCCCTGTATGAAAAACTGTTTTTT	CASSSLYEKLFF
TRBV6-5	TRBD2	TRBJ2-5	-	TGTGCCAGCAGCTCACTAGCGGGAGGATGGGAGACCCAGTACTTC	CASSSLAGGWETQYF